These T cell receptor beta chains were read from a single sample in a study of cytomegalovirus exposure and HLA in healthy donors. Repertoires were generated with immunoSEQ multiplex PCR, while TCRdb's copy carries only in-frame clones and drops some. This sample yields about 120,000 clones, of which roughly 70% are seen a single time; about 4.2% belongs to the top ten. Sequencing was carried out using PBMCs. These receptors all come from a woman in her thirties or forties in good health and CMV-seropositive. CDR3s include the opening cysteine and the closing phenylalanine or tryptophan. A D gene is named only where the DNA matches it firmly. Clone size, where shown, is once, few, many, or a class for clones that have expanded.

d_gene	abundance	v_gene	j_gene	CDR3nt	CDR3aa
-	-	TRBV14	TRBJ2-7	TGTGCCAGCAGCCCCGGACTATCCTACGAGCAGTACTTC	CASSPGLSYEQYF
-	-	TRBV7-2	TRBJ2-5	TGTGCCAGCAGCTTAGGTCGTCTTGCGTACCAAGAGACCCAGTACTTC	CASSLGRLAYQETQYF
TRBD1	-	TRBV28	TRBJ1-1	TGTGCCAGCAGTTCGACCGGGACAGGGATCACTGAAGCTTTCTTT	CASSSTGTGITEAFF
-	-	TRBV29-1	TRBJ1-2	TGCAGCGTTGGCGGGCGGGGCAGGGCCGTCTATGGCTACACCTTC	CSVGGRGRAVYGYTF
TRBD2	-	TRBV9	TRBJ2-5	TGTGCCAGCAGCACAAGCGGGACCCGGGGGACCCAGTACTTC	CASSTSGTRGTQYF
-	-	TRBV5-1	TRBJ2-7	TGCGCCAGCAGGTACGGCGGGACAGCCTACGAGCAGTACTTC	CASRYGGTAYEQYF
TRBD1	-	TRBV5-4	TRBJ1-6	TGTGCCAGCAGCTTGGTAGGGGGCCCTGCCTATAATTCACCCCTCCACTTT	CASSLVGGPAYNSPLHF
-	-	TRBV2	TRBJ1-1	TGTGCCAGCAGGCAATACGGTGAAGCTTTCTTT	CASRQYGEAFF
TRBD1	-	TRBV7-3	TRBJ1-1	TGTGCCAGCAGCTTAACGGGACAGGGGCCTGTAGAGACTGAAGCTTTCTTT	CASSLTGQGPVETEAFF
-	-	TRBV7-9	TRBJ1-5	TGTGCCAGCAGCTCTGTCGGGGGTCAGCCCCAGCATTTT	CASSSVGGQPQHF
TRBD2	-	TRBV9	TRBJ2-2	TGTGCCAGCAGCCGCGGGACTAGCGGCGACACCGGGGAGCTGTTTTTT	CASSRGTSGDTGELFF
-	few	TRBV7-3	TRBJ1-1	TGTGCCAGCAGCTTATTCGGGGAGGGGAACACTGAAGCTTTCTTT	CASSLFGEGNTEAFF
-	-	TRBV9	TRBJ1-3	TGTGCCAGCAGCCAGGGTCAGGGGCCCTACTCTGGAAACACCATATATTTT	CASSQGQGPYSGNTIYF
-	-	TRBV6-1	TRBJ2-1	TGTGCCAGCAGTCCTAGCTCAGGTTACAATGAGCAGTTCTTC	CASSPSSGYNEQFF
TRBD2	-	TRBV11-3	TRBJ2-7	TGTGCCAGCAGACTAAGCGGGACTAGCGGGGTTAACGAGCAGTACTTC	CASRLSGTSGVNEQYF
TRBD2	-	TRBV7-6	TRBJ2-1	TGTGCCAGCAGCCGGGCTGCGGGGGGCTCCTACAATGAGCAGTTCTTC	CASSRAAGGSYNEQFF
TRBD1	-	TRBV6-1	TRBJ2-7	TGTGCCAGCAGTGAAGAAGAAACTTGGACAGGGGAATCCTACGAGCAGTACTTC	CASSEEETWTGESYEQYF
-	few	TRBV9	TRBJ2-5	TGTGCCAGCAGCGTAGGGCCAGCGTACCAAGAGACCCAGTACTTC	CASSVGPAYQETQYF
-	-	TRBV9	TRBJ2-3	TGTGCCAGCAGCCTATGGGGGGGCGGCACAGATACGCAGTATTTT	CASSLWGGGTDTQYF
TRBD1	-	TRBV5-6	TRBJ2-7	TGTGCCAGCAGCCCAGGGGGCAGGGCCACCTACGAGCAGTACTTC	CASSPGGRATYEQYF
-	-	TRBV9	TRBJ2-3	TGTGCCAGCAGCGTAGAGCGGGATACGCAGTATTTT	CASSVERDTQYF
TRBD2	-	TRBV7-2	TRBJ2-2	TGTGCCAGCAGCCTAGCGGGAGTACCCGGGGAGCTGTTTTTT	CASSLAGVPGELFF
TRBD1	-	TRBV18	TRBJ2-6	TGTGCCAGCTCACCTATACAGGGGGCCTCTGGGGCCAACGTCCTGACTTTC	CASSPIQGASGANVLTF
-	-	TRBV9	TRBJ2-4	TGTGCCAGCAGCGTAGATCGCACGTACGGTATTCAGTACTTC	CASSVDRTYGIQYF
TRBD1	-	TRBV25-1	TRBJ1-3	TGTGCCAGCAGGGATCAGGACAGGGGGTTTTCTGGAAACACCATATATTTT	CASRDQDRGFSGNTIYF
TRBD1	-	TRBV6-1	TRBJ1-1	TGTGCCAGCAGTGGTCAGGGGGATACTGAAGCTTTCTTT	CASSGQGDTEAFF
-	-	TRBV11-3	TRBJ1-5	TGTGCCAGCAGCGCTAGCCGCCGTTCTCAGCCCCAGCATTTT	CASSASRRSQPQHF
-	-	TRBV6-6	TRBJ2-7	TGTGCCAGCAGACTTTCACAGGCGCTCTACGAGCAGTACTTC	CASRLSQALYEQYF
TRBD1	-	TRBV5-4	TRBJ2-7	TGTGCCAGCAGCTTGTTTGGGACAGTACGCTCCTACGAGCAGTACTTC	CASSLFGTVRSYEQYF
TRBD2	-	TRBV2	TRBJ2-5	TGTGCCAGCATCACAAGCCCGGGGGGAGAGACCCAGTACTTC	CASITSPGGETQYF
TRBD2	-	TRBV7-3	TRBJ2-3	TGTGCCAGCAGCTTAAAACTAGCGGGGATACCCACAGATACGCAGTATTTT	CASSLKLAGIPTDTQYF
TRBD1	-	TRBV5-5	TRBJ1-2	TGTGCCAGCAGTTCCCCCCAAAGGGGGCGCGATGGCTACACCTTC	CASSSPQRGRDGYTF
-	few	TRBV30	TRBJ2-6	TGTGCCTGGAACAGGGCTGGGGCCAACGTCCTGACTTTC	CAWNRAGANVLTF
-	-	TRBV7-3	TRBJ2-7	TGTGCCAGCAGCCAACGCGGCAAAACCCACGAGCAGTACTTC	CASSQRGKTHEQYF
TRBD1	-	TRBV2	TRBJ2-7	TGTGCCACCGGGACAGACTACGAGCAGTACTTC	CATGTDYEQYF
-	-	TRBV9	TRBJ1-1	TGTGCCAGCAGCCAGGTTATCAGTAACACTGAAGCTTTCTTT	CASSQVISNTEAFF
-	few	TRBV27	TRBJ1-1	TGTGCCAGCAGTTTGACGGAGAAAGCTTTCTTT	CASSLTEKAFF